A selection of T cell receptor beta chains follows, all from one sample in a study of cytomegalovirus exposure and HLA in healthy donors. Sequencing used immunoSEQ multiplex PCR; TCRdb keeps in-frame clones, though not all of them. The table includes fewer than 200,000 clones, over 65% detected once. Sample: PBMCs. Receptors originate from a man aged 40-49 years in good health and CMV-seropositive. Each CDR3 is given with its conserved first and last residue. Each record gives: D gene, clone size, CDR3 length, J gene, V gene, CDR3 DNA, CDR3 protein. The D gene is left open where the match is weak. Expanded clones get a size class; other rows say once, few or many, or leave the size out.

D gene: TRBD2
clone size: once
CDR3 length: 15
J gene: TRBJ2-7
V gene: TRBV19
CDR3 DNA: TGTGCCAGTAGTAGGGCTAGCGGGGGGACCTACGAGCAGTACTTC
CDR3 protein: CASSRASGGTYEQYF

D gene: TRBD2
clone size: NA
CDR3 length: 14
J gene: TRBJ2-1
V gene: TRBV9
CDR3 DNA: TGTGCCAGCGCTTCCAGCGGGGGGTACAATGAGCAGTTCTTC
CDR3 protein: CASASSGGYNEQFF

D gene: TRBD1
clone size: NA
CDR3 length: 13
J gene: TRBJ1-1
V gene: TRBV7-9
CDR3 DNA: TGTGCCAGCACCGGACAGGGGGCTAGTGAAGCTTTCTTT
CDR3 protein: CASTGQGASEAFF

D gene: TRBD1
clone size: NA
CDR3 length: 13
J gene: TRBJ1-3
V gene: TRBV6-1
CDR3 DNA: TGTGCCAGCAGTTCGGGACAGGGAAACACCATATATTTT
CDR3 protein: CASSSGQGNTIYF

D gene: NA
clone size: few
CDR3 length: 15
J gene: TRBJ2-3
V gene: TRBV6-6
CDR3 DNA: TGTGCCAGCAGTTACTCGAGCAGGGACTCAGATACGCAGTATTTT
CDR3 protein: CASSYSSRDSDTQYF

D gene: TRBD1
clone size: NA
CDR3 length: 16
J gene: TRBJ2-5
V gene: TRBV29-1
CDR3 DNA: TGCAGCGTCTACGACAGGGGGCGAGGGTCCCAAGAGACCCAGTACTTC
CDR3 protein: CSVYDRGRGSQETQYF

D gene: NA
clone size: NA
CDR3 length: 14
J gene: TRBJ1-5
V gene: TRBV19
CDR3 DNA: TGTGCCAGTGCTCCCAGAGGCGGGGCTCAGCCCCAGCATTTT
CDR3 protein: CASAPRGGAQPQHF

D gene: TRBD2
clone size: NA
CDR3 length: 15
J gene: TRBJ2-5
V gene: TRBV2
CDR3 DNA: TGTGCCAGCAGTGCATCTAGCGGTAACCAAGAGACCCAGTACTTC
CDR3 protein: CASSASSGNQETQYF

D gene: NA
clone size: NA
CDR3 length: 16
J gene: TRBJ1-5
V gene: TRBV4-1
CDR3 DNA: TGCGCCAGCAGCCAAGGGGTTGGGCAGGGGTTACAGCCCCAGCATTTT
CDR3 protein: CASSQGVGQGLQPQHF

D gene: NA
clone size: NA
CDR3 length: 14
J gene: TRBJ1-3
V gene: TRBV5-1
CDR3 DNA: TGCGCCAGCAGGCAACAGCCCTCTGGAAACACCATATATTTT
CDR3 protein: CASRQQPSGNTIYF

D gene: NA
clone size: NA
CDR3 length: 14
J gene: TRBJ1-2
V gene: TRBV10-3
CDR3 DNA: TGTGCCACCGCCCCCCTAACAGGAAGCTATGGCTACACCTTC
CDR3 protein: CATAPLTGSYGYTF

D gene: NA
clone size: NA
CDR3 length: 13
J gene: TRBJ2-1
V gene: TRBV19
CDR3 DNA: TGTGCCAGTAGCCGGGGAGCTAACAATGAGCAGTTCTTC
CDR3 protein: CASSRGANNEQFF

D gene: NA
clone size: NA
CDR3 length: 16
J gene: TRBJ2-3
V gene: TRBV7-9
CDR3 DNA: TGTGCCAGCAGCCCCCAGGACTCCATCGCCACAGATACGCAGTATTTT
CDR3 protein: CASSPQDSIATDTQYF

D gene: NA
clone size: NA
CDR3 length: 14
J gene: TRBJ2-2
V gene: TRBV5-1
CDR3 DNA: TGCGCCAGCAGCTTGGCAGGTTACACCGGGGAGCTGTTTTTT
CDR3 protein: CASSLAGYTGELFF

D gene: NA
clone size: few
CDR3 length: 14
J gene: TRBJ1-1
V gene: TRBV6-6
CDR3 DNA: TGTGCCAGCAGTTATTTGTCCGCAGGCACTGAAGCTTTCTTT
CDR3 protein: CASSYLSAGTEAFF

D gene: NA
clone size: NA
CDR3 length: 15
J gene: TRBJ2-1
V gene: TRBV12-5
CDR3 DNA: TGTGCTAGTGGTTTGGTGGCGGGGGCTAACAATGAGCAGTTCTTC
CDR3 protein: CASGLVAGANNEQFF

D gene: NA
clone size: NA
CDR3 length: 14
J gene: TRBJ1-5
V gene: TRBV9
CDR3 DNA: TGTGCCAGCAGCGTCGGGGGTAGCAATCAGCCCCAGCATTTT
CDR3 protein: CASSVGGSNQPQHF

D gene: TRBD2
clone size: NA
CDR3 length: 17
J gene: TRBJ2-5
V gene: TRBV30
CDR3 DNA: TGTGCCTGGAGTTCCTCGGGACTAGCGGGGTGGAGGGAGACCCAGTACTTC
CDR3 protein: CAWSSSGLAGWRETQYF